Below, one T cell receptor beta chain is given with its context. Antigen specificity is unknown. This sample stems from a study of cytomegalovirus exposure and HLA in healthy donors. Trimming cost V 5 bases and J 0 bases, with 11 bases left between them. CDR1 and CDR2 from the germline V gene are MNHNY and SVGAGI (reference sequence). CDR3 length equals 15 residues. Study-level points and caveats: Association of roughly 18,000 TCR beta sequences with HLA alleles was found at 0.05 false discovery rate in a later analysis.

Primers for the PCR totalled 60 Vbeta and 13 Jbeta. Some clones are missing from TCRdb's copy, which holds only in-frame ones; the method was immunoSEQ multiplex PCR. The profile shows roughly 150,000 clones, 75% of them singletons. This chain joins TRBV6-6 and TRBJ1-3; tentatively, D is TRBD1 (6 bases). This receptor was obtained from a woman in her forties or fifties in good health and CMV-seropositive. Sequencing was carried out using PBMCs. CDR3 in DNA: TGTGCCAGCAGTCGACAGGAGAGCTCTGGAAACACCATATATTTT. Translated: CASSRQESSGNTIYF.